This T cell receptor beta chain was retrieved from a study of shared clonotypes between healthy human individuals. Study-level results: Sharing of clonotypes among donors was expected to vary with sequencing depth. Sampling used blood alone; tissue repertoires probably differ.

Sequencing was performed with immunoSEQ multiplex PCR; in TCRdb, only in-frame clones are kept and a portion is missing. The sample comprises 2 million or so clones, approximately 95% of which are singletons, and 0.1% to 0.15% rests with the top ten. Concerning this clone: As yet, its antigen is unknown.

The donor population consisted of healthy HIV-negative adults with no recent acute infections or vaccinations. This CDR3 is built from 15 residues. J lost 9 bases, V lost 5 bases, and 16 bases had no gene match. Germline CDR1 WNHNN, CDR2 SYGVQD (reference sequence). The chain is built from TRBV10-1 and TRBJ2-7, with TRBD1 matching over 7 bases. The TCR originated in a man aged 18 to 30 in good health. Specimen: naive CD4+ T cells sorted from blood. Subset given: CD45RA+ positively selected. The CDR3 DNA is TGCGCCAGCAGTAATGACAGGGCCCTGCTACAATGGCAGTACTTC. Its protein product is CASSNDRALLQWQYF.